This record looks at one T cell receptor (beta chain) sequence and its context. Its antigen is undetermined. This could be a read error, since a much larger clone is one nucleotide away. Among the patients, aged 18 to 65, hyperthyroidism was newly diagnosed and had lasted under 2 months. Clinical symptoms, serum thyroxine and TRAb, thyroid ultrasound and orbital computed tomography together formed the diagnostic basis. There are 15 residues in the CDR3. The germline gives CDR1 MDHEN, CDR2 SYDVKM. The entry originates in a study of T cells in Graves' hyperthyroidism and ophthalmopathy. Broader study findings: Most clonotypes expanded in the thyroid (above 0.001) were also present in blood.

RNA transcripts were the template for amplifying TCR beta CDR3 regions. A first-round RT-PCR of the TCR CDR3 used the HTBI primer set. TCRdb itself ran the multiplex PCR reads through MiXCR, one entry per CDR3 protein. The data show approximately 590,000 distinct CDR3 sequences, with 15% to 18% seen just once and under 8% held by the top ten. The rearrangement links TRBV28 to TRBJ2-7, with D maybe TRBD2 (5 bases). The sequenced sample consisted of blood. This receptor was obtained from a woman under 40 with Graves' hyperthyroidism. The CDR3 bases are TGTGCCAGCACCCAAGATGTTGTGGAGGCCTACGAGCAGCACTTC. It specifies CASTQDVVEAYEQHF. The full variable domain, completed using reference TRBV28 and TRBJ2-7, is DVKVTQSSRYLVKRTGEKVFLECVQDMDHENMFWYRQDPGLGLRLIYFSYDVKMKEKGDIPEGYSVSREKKERFSLILESASTNQTSMYLCASTQDVVEAYEQHFGPGTRLTVT.